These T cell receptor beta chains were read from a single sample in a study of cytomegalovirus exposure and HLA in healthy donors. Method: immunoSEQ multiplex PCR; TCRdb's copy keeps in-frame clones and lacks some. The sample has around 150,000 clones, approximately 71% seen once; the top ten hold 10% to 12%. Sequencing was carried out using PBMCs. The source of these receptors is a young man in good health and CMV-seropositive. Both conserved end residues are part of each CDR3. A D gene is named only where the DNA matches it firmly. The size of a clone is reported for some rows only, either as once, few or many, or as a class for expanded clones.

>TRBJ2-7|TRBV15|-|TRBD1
TGTGCCACCAGCAGAGTCGGGACAGGGAGGGACGAGCAGTACTTC
CATSRVGTGRDEQYF
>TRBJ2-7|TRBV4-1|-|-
TGCGCCAGCAGCCAAGATAAGGGAGCGATACGGGACGAGCAGTACTTC
CASSQDKGAIRDEQYF
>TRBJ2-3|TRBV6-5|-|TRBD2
TGTGCCAGCACCCCCCAGCGGGGCGCAAATACGCAGTATTTT
CASTPQRGANTQYF
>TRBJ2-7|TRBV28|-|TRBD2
TGTGCCAGCAGCTTAACGACTAGCGGGAGGGCCGAGCAGTACTTC
CASSLTTSGRAEQYF
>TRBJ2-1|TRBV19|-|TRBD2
TGTGCCAGTAGTAGGACTAGCGGGAGCTCGGGGGTCTACAATGAGCAGTTCTTC
CASSRTSGSSGVYNEQFF
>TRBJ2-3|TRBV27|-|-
TGTGCCAGCAGTCCCTATGCTAGCACAGATACGCAGTATTTT
CASSPYASTDTQYF
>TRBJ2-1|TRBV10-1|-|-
TGCGCCAGCAGTGAGTCGGGCGGGGAGCAGTTCTTC
CASSESGGEQFF
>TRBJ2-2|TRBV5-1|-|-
TGCGCCAGCAGCTTAAACAGGACAAGGGCCGGGGAGCTGTTTTTT
CASSLNRTRAGELFF
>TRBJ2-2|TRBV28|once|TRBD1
TGTGCCAGCAGTTCTACCGGGACAGGGGACACCGGGGAGCTGTTTTTT
CASSSTGTGDTGELFF
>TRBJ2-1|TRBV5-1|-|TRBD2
TGCGCCAGCAGCGCGGGAGCTAGATACAATGAGCAGTTCTTC
CASSAGARYNEQFF
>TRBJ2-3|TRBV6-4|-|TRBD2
TGTGCCAGCGCAAGCGGGAGGAGTGCAGATACGCAGTATTTT
CASASGRSADTQYF
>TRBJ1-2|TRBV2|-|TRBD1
TGTGCCAGCAGTTATGTCACGGGACAGGCCCTTTCGGGTGGCTACACCTTC
CASSYVTGQALSGGYTF
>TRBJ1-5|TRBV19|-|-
TGTGCCAGTAACGACAGGTATAGCAATCAGCCCCAGCATTTT
CASNDRYSNQPQHF
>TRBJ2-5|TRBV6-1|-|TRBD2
TGTGCCAGCAGTGAATATTTTAGCGGGAGGGCCGGGGAGACCCAGTACTTC
CASSEYFSGRAGETQYF
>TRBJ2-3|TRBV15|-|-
TGTGCCACCAGCGGCGGGACCGGGACCTTGCTCAGGGATACGCAGTATTTT
CATSGGTGTLLRDTQYF
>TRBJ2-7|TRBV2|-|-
TGTGCCAGCAGGGCTTTTCAGGGTGCCTACGAGCAGTACTTC
CASRAFQGAYEQYF
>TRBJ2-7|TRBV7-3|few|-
TGTGCCAGCAGCCCGTATCCCCCGACGGGAGACCGGGGGGAGCAGTACTTC
CASSPYPPTGDRGEQYF
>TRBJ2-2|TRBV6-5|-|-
TGTGCCAGCAAGGCACAGGAGATCTCCGGGGAGCTGTTTTTT
CASKAQEISGELFF
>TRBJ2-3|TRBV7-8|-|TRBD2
TGTGCCAGCAGCCACTGGCGGAGCGGGAGGACAGATACGCAGTATTTT
CASSHWRSGRTDTQYF
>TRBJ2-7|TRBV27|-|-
TGTGCCAGCAGTTTTGACCGCGGAGAGCAGTACTTC
CASSFDRGEQYF
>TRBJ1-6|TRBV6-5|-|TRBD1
TGTGCCAGCAGGGGACAGGGGGCGAATTCACCCCTCCACTTT
CASRGQGANSPLHF
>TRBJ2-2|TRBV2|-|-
TGTGCCAGCAGTGAAGAGGGGCCTAGCGAAGGCACCGGGGAGCTGTTTTTT
CASSEEGPSEGTGELFF
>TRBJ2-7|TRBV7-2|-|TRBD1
TGTGCCAGCAGAGAACGACAGGGTTCCTACGAGCAGTACTTC
CASRERQGSYEQYF
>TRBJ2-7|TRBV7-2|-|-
TGTGCCAGCAGCCCGTTTAGATCTAGCGCAGGGTTATACGAGCAGTACTTC
CASSPFRSSAGLYEQYF
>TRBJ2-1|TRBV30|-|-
TGTGCCTGGAGTGTACCCGGTGCCTTTGGTGAGCAGTTCTTC
CAWSVPGAFGEQFF
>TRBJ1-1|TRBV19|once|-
TGTGCCAGTAGTTACGGGAACTTGAACACTGAAGCTTTCTTT
CASSYGNLNTEAFF
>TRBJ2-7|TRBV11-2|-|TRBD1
TGTGCCAGCAGCTTCCCGGGACAGGCCTACGAGCAGTACTTC
CASSFPGQAYEQYF
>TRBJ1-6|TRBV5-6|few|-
TGTGCCAGCAGCTTGGCAGGGGACGGGTCACCCCTCCACTTT
CASSLAGDGSPLHF
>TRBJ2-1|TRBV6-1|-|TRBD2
TGTGCTTCCGGGGCGGGAGGGCCGCGTAATGAGCAGTTCTTC
CASGAGGPRNEQFF
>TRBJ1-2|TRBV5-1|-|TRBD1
TGCGCCAGCAGCCTTGAGGGCAGGGGGCTTCGCTATGGCTACACCTTC
CASSLEGRGLRYGYTF
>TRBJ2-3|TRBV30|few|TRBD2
TGTGCCACCGGCGGGAGAGGGACTAGCGAGCCCGATACGCAGTATTTT
CATGGRGTSEPDTQYF
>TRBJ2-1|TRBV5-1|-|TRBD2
TGCGCCAGCAGCTTTCCGCGGGGGAGCTCCTACAATGAGCAGTTCTTC
CASSFPRGSSYNEQFF
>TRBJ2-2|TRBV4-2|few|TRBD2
TGTGCCAGCAGCCAGACCCGGGGGGAGACCGGGGAGCTGTTTTTT
CASSQTRGETGELFF
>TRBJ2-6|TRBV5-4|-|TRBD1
TGTGCCACATACGGACAGGGGGCGGCAGGGGCCAACGTCCTGACTTTC
CATYGQGAAGANVLTF
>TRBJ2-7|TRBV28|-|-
TGTGCCAGCAGTTCTGGGGGGTGGATAAGGGAGCAGTACTTC
CASSSGGWIREQYF
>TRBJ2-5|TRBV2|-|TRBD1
TGTGCCAGCAGTGGTGAGGGGGCCTCGGAGACCCAGTACTTC
CASSGEGASETQYF
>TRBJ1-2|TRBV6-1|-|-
TGTGCCAGCAGTGGAGAAGACCGGGGGAACTATGGCTACACCTTC
CASSGEDRGNYGYTF
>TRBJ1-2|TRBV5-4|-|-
TGTGCCAGCAGCTTGAGGAACAATTACTATGGCTACCCCTTC
CASSLRNNYYGYPF
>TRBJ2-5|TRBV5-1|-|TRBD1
TGCGCCAGCAGCTTTCCCGGGACAGCAGAAGAGACCCAGTACTTC
CASSFPGTAEETQYF
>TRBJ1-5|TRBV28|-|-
TGTGCCAGCAGCAAAATCAGTGCCCAGCATTTT
CASSKISAQHF
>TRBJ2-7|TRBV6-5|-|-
TGTGCCAGCAGTTACAGCACAGCCTACGAGCAGTACTTC
CASSYSTAYEQYF
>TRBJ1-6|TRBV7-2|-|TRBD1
TGTGCCAGCAGCTTGGTCCCCGGCACAGGGGGCCCAACCCTCCACTTT
CASSLVPGTGGPTLHF
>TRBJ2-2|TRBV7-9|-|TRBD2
TGTGCCAGCAGCGTCCGGACTCTAGCGGGGGACACCGGGGAGCTGTTTTTT
CASSVRTLAGDTGELFF
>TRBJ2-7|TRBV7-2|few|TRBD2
TGTGCCAGCAGGCTAGCGGGGACGGAGTACGAGCAGTACTTC
CASRLAGTEYEQYF
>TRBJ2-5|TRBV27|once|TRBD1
TGTGCCAGCAGGGCTTGGACTGGACAGGGAGCCCCTCGGACCCAGTACTTC
CASRAWTGQGAPRTQYF
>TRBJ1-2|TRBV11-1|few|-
TGTGCCAGCAGCTCCAAGCGGCTCAAGGGGGTGTACGGAGGCGGCTACACCTTC
CASSSKRLKGVYGGGYTF
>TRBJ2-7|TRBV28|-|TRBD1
TGTGCCAGCAGCCACAGGGGGCGCGTCGACGAGCAGTACTTC
CASSHRGRVDEQYF
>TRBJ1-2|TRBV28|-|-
TGTGCGGCCTCAACAGCTGACTATGGCTACACCTTC
CAASTADYGYTF
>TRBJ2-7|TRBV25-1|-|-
TGTGCCAGCAGTGAGCCTGGCCCGTTTCAGATGGAGCAGTACTTC
CASSEPGPFQMEQYF
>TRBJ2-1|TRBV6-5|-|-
TGTGCCAGCATGGGGCAGGCCCAAAACAATGAGCAGTTCTTC
CASMGQAQNNEQFF